This TCR beta chain was observed in a study of T-cell memory formation after mild COVID-19. This clonotype came up a few times. Its antigen is undetermined. A 5'RACE reaction primed in the constant segment made cDNA libraries of TCR alpha and TCR beta, and these carried sample barcodes and UMIs. TCRdb independently ran MiXCR on the 5' RACE reads; one entry per CDR3 protein. The data hold roughly 190,000 distinct CDR3 sequences, with 27% observed a single time. General study points: SARS-CoV-2 specificity was not confirmed for second-wave clones peaking on day 37.

Sequencing was carried out using PBMCs or a T cell subset sorted from them (not recorded which). The sequence was collected from an adult woman who had mild COVID-19 (a few samples of this study predate the infection). Cell type and time point are not known.

The CDR3 sequence: CASSPRTRWEQFF. The DNA of the CDR3 is TGTGCCAGCAGCCCCCGTACTAGGTGGGAGCAGTTCTTC. This sequence joins TRBV7-6 and TRBJ2-1; a possible D gene is TRBD2 (5 bases). CDR3 size: 13 residues. V lost 5 bases to trimming and J lost 10 bases, with 15 bases between them. The germline gives CDR1 SGHVS, CDR2 FNYEAQ.